The 19 T cell receptor beta chains below all came from one sample that was sequenced in a study of response to subunit inactivated influenza vaccine. TCRdb re-derived calls from the RT-PCR reads in MiXCR, one entry per CDR3 protein. The table has 600,000 to 850,000 distinct CDR3 sequences, 14% seen once. This specimen was PBMCs from blood, taken 14 to 15 days before vaccination. These receptors were obtained from a man aged 50 or older who received an inactivated influenza vaccine.

Only a few counts were recorded for this clonotype. The J gene is TRBJ1-5, the V gene TRBV20-1, with D unclear. Trimming removed 3 bases from V and 2 bases from J, with 14 bases in between. This CDR3 is built from 15 residues. CDR1 and CDR2 (germline): DFQATT, SNEGSKA (reference sequence). The DNA of the CDR3 is TGCAGTGCTAGTTTTAGGGTATTTGGCAATCAGCCCCAGCATTTT. It specifies CSASFRVFGNQPQHF.

V gene TRBV21-1 combines with J gene TRBJ1-1; TRBD1 is the table's D call, not checked against the DNA. TRBV21-1 is deemed a pseudogene. The CDR3 extends over 16 amino acids. CDR3 DNA sequence: TGTGCCAGCAGCAAAAGGGGAGATGGCTGGAACACTGAAGCTTTCTTT. This gives the protein CASSKRGDGWNTEAFF.

The table lists this clonotype with many counts. The rearrangement uses TRBV3-1 and TRBJ2-7; D is unresolved. Looked up from germline, CDR1 is LGHDT and CDR2 is YNNKEL (reference sequence). CDR3 length equals 13 residues. Between the trimmed V and J ends, which lost 3 bases and 3 bases, there was a span of 9 bases. The CDR3: CASSHDHRYEQYF. The CDR3 region has the DNA TGTGCCAGCAGCCACGACCATCGCTACGAGCAGTACTTC.

DNA of the CDR3: TGTGCCAGCAGCTTAGCCCGAGACGGCGAGCAGTACTTC. Encoded protein: CASSLARDGEQYF. The gene calls are TRBV7-8 and TRBJ2-7; unclear D gene. Germline V lookup: CDR1 SGHVS, CDR2 FQNEAQ. The germline V and J ends were trimmed by 0 bases and 6 bases, with 9 bases remaining between them. This CDR3 comprises 13 residues.

The chain has TRBV6-1 and TRBJ2-7, with 12 bases matching TRBD2. Germline values: CDR1 MNHNS, CDR2 SASEGT. The V and J ends lost 3 bases and 9 bases, in that order; junction bases with no gene match: 6. This CDR3 spans 14 amino acids. The chain's CDR3 is CASSETSGGIVQYF. In DNA, the CDR3 is TGTGCCAGCAGTGAGACTAGCGGGGGCATAGTGCAGTACTTC.

This chain joins TRBV29-1 and TRBJ2-5; D possibly corresponds to TRBD2 (5 bases). Trimming left V 4 bases short and J 0 bases short, with 6 bases between. CDR1 is SQVTM, CDR2 ANQGSEA, per germline. The CDR3 consists of 12 residues. The CDR3 DNA reads TGCAGCGTTGCCGGGGACCAAGAGACCCAGTACTTC. Protein product: CSVAGDQETQYF.

This clonotype was recorded a few times. The chain has TRBV29-1 and TRBJ2-3; D unresolved. Looked up from germline, CDR1 is SQVTM and CDR2 is ANQGSEA. The CDR3 runs 12 residues. V lost 1 base, J lost 6 bases, and 8 bases lay in between. CDR3 region: CSVEATADTQYF. The CDR3 DNA reads TGCAGCGTTGAAGCGACTGCGGATACGCAGTATTTT.

This clonotype showed up just a few times. V usage is TRBV7-9 and J usage is TRBJ1-6; no clear D gene. This CDR3 has 15 residues. Germline CDR1 reads SEHNR; CDR2 reads FQNEAQ (reference sequence). V lost 5 bases and J lost 2, with 10 bases in between. The CDR3 coding sequence is TGTGCCAGCAGCCCAACGGGCGCCTATAATTCACCCCTCCACTTT. Residues: CASSPTGAYNSPLHF.

This sequence joins TRBV9 and TRBJ2-1; 7 bases are a match to TRBD2. The junction had 8 bases not matched to a gene; V was cut back by 6 bases and J by 5 bases. The germline V gene has CDR1 SGDLS and CDR2 YYNGEE. CDR3 length equals 14 residues. The CDR3 coding sequence is TGTGCCAGCATCATGCCGGGAGGTGACAATGAGCAGTTCTTC. As protein: CASIMPGGDNEQFF. Using reference TRBV9 and TRBJ2-1 for the parts outside the CDR3, the full variable domain is DSGVTQTPKHLITATGQRVTLRCSPRSGDLSVYWYQQSLDQGLQFLIQYYNGEERAKGNILERFSAQQFPDLHSELNLSSLELGDSALYFCASIMPGGDNEQFFGPGTRLTVL.

This chain connects TRBV20-1 to TRBJ1-2; D is ambiguous. Germline CDR1 reads DFQATT; CDR2 reads SNEGSKA (reference sequence). The CDR3 runs 11 residues. Trimming removed 3 bases at V and 4 bases at J, with 6 bases between. The CDR3 spells CSASLAYGYTF. The CDR3 DNA is TGCAGTGCTAGTCTTGCCTATGGCTACACCTTC.

This sequence joins TRBV9 and TRBJ2-5; D gene ambiguous. Trimming left V 2 bases short and J 1 base short, with 9 bases between. This CDR3 has 14 amino acids. CDR1 and CDR2 (germline): SGDLS, YYNGEE. The CDR3 DNA reads as TGTGCCAGCAGCGTTTTAAGGGTCCAAGAGACCCAGTACTTC. It encodes CASSVLRVQETQYF.

This clonotype was seen a single time. The chain employs TRBV7-3 and TRBJ1-1; D is unresolved. This CDR3 has 13 amino acids. Trimming left V 3 bases short and J 3 bases short, with 8 bases between. Germline CDR1 reads SGHTA; CDR2 reads FQGTGA. CDR3 DNA sequence: TGTGCCAGCAGCTTTGGGCAGGACACTGAAGCTTTCTTT. It encodes CASSFGQDTEAFF. Looking up the rest from reference TRBV7-3 and TRBJ1-1 gives the full variable domain: GAGVSQTPSNKVTEKGKYVELRCDPISGHTALYWYRQSLGQGPEFLIYFQGTGAADDSGLPNDRFFAVRPEGSVSTLKIQRTERGDSAVYLCASSFGQDTEAFFGQGTRLTVV.

The chain is built from TRBV4-2 and TRBJ2-4; TRBD1 matches 8 bases. The CDR3 contains 16 residues. CDR1 is LGHNA, CDR2 YNFKEQ, per germline. Germline trimming cut 1 base from V and 7 bases from J; bases unmatched to any gene: 9. CDR3 DNA sequence: TGTGCCAGCAGCCAAGTATCATCAGGGGGCGCGAACATTCAGTACTTC. It yields the protein CASSQVSSGGANIQYF.

This clonotype was observed a handful of times. The chain has TRBV11-2 and TRBJ2-2, with a weak D call TRBD1 (5 bases). Trimming pared 5 bases from V and 5 bases from J, leaving 12 bases between. Germline V gives CDR1 SGHAT, CDR2 FQNNGV. The CDR3 is made up of 14 amino acids. CDR3 sequence reads: CASSLRQITGELFF. In DNA form, the CDR3 reads TGTGCCAGCAGCCTCCGACAGATTACCGGGGAGCTGTTTTTT.

Many counts were recorded for this clonotype. The chain couples TRBV7-3 to TRBJ2-3; the match to TRBD2 covers 10 bases. This CDR3 has 16 residues. Germline V lookup: CDR1 SGHTA, CDR2 FQGTGA. V dropped 6 bases and J dropped 7; count of bases not matched to a gene: 13. CDR3 bases: TGTGCCAGCAGTCACCATAGCGGGAGGTCGGCAAATACGCAGTATTTT. Its protein is CASSHHSGRSANTQYF.

The V call is TRBV12-3 or TRBV12-4, the J call TRBJ2-2, with D possibly matching TRBD2 (6 bases). This CDR3 has 14 amino acids. V was clipped by 5 bases and J by 5 bases, with 12 bases between them. CDR3 region: CASSPAGRTGELFF. CDR3 DNA: TGTGCCAGCAGTCCCGCAGGGAGGACCGGGGAGCTGTTTTTT.

As to this clonotype: One end of the junction is discordant with germline, which a read error may explain. In DNA form, the CDR3 reads TGTACCAGCAGCTTGTGGGCCGGGACAGGGCCGGGGGAGACCCAGTACTTC. Translating it yields CTSSLWAGTGPGETQYF. This chain joins TRBV11-2 and TRBJ2-5; 9 bases map to TRBD1. Germline loops: CDR1 SGHAT, CDR2 FQNNGV. This CDR3 contains 17 residues.

This clonotype has just a few counts. The rearrangement links TRBV30 to TRBJ1-2, with D perhaps matching TRBD1 (6 bases). The CDR3 covers 13 residues. The V and J ends lost 0 bases and 7 bases respectively, with 12 bases between them. Germline V gene lookup returns CDR1 GTSNPN and CDR2 SVGIG (reference sequence). Here the CDR3 DNA reads TGTGCCTGGAGTGTATCCCGAGGGGGTGGCTACACCTTC. This gives the protein CAWSVSRGGGYTF.

The gene calls are TRBV20-1 and TRBJ2-7; a weak D match, TRBD2 (5 bases). V shed 3 bases and J shed 4 bases, with 13 bases lying between them. This CDR3 contains 13 residues. Germline-derived CDR1 and CDR2 are DFQATT and SNEGSKA (reference sequence). This CDR3 reads CSASPSGGYEQYF. As DNA, the CDR3 is TGCAGTGCTAGTCCTTCCGGCGGGTACGAGCAGTACTTC.